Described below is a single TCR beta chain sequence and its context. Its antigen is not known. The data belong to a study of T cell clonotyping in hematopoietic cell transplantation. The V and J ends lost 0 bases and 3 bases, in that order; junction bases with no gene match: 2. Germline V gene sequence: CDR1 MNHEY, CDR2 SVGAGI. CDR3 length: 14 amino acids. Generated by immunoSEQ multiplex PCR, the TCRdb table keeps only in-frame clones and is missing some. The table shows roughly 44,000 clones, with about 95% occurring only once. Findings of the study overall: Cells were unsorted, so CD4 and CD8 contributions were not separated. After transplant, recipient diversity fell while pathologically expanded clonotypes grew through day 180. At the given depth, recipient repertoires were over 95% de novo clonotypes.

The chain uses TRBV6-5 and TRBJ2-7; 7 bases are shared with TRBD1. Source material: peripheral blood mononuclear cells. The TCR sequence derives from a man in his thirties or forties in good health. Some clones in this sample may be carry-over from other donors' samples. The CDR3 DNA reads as TGTGCCAGCAGTTACTCTAGACAGGGCTACGAGCAGTACTTC. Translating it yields CASSYSRQGYEQYF.